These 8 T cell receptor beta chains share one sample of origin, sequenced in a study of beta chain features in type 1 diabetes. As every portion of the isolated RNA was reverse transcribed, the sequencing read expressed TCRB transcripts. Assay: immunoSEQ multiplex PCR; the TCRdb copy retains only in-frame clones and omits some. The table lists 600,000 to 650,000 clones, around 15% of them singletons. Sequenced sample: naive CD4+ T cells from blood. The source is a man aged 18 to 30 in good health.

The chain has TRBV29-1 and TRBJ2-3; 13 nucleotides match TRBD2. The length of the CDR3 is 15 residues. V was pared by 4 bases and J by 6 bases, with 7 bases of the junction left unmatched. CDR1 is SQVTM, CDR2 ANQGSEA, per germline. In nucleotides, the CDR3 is TGCAGCGTTGCGCTGACTAGCGGGAGGACGGATACGCAGTATTTT. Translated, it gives CSVALTSGRTDTQYF.

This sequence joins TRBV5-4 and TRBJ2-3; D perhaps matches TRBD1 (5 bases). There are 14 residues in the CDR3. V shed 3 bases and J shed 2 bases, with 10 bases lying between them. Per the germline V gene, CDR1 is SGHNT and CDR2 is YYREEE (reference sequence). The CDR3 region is CASSWGAVTDTQYF. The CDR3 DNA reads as TGTGCCAGCAGCTGGGGCGCGGTCACAGATACGCAGTATTTT.

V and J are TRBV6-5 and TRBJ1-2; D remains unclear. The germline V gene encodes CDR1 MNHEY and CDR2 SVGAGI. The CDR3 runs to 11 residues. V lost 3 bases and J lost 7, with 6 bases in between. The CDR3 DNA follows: TGTGCCAGCAGTTATCCGGGTGGCTACACCTTC. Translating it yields CASSYPGGYTF.

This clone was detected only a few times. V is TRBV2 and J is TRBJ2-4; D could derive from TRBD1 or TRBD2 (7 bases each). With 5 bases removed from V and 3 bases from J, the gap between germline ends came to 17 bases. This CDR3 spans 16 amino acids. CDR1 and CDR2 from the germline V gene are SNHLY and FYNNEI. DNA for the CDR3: TGTGCCAGCAGTAACCAGGGGGGGGCTGGCAAAAACATTCAGTACTTC. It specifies CASSNQGGAGKNIQYF.

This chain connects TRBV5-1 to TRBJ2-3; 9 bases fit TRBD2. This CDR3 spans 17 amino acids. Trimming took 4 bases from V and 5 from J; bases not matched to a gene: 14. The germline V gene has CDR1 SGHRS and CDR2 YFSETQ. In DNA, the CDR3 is TGCGCCAGCAGCCCCCCGGCGGGGGGGCCTGGGGGAGATACGCAGTATTTT. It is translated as CASSPPAGGPGGDTQYF.

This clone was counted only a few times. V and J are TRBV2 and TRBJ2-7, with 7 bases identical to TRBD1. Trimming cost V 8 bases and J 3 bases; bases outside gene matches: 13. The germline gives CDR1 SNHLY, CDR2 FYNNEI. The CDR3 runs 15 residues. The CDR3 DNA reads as TGTGCCAGCCGAAAACAGGGGCCACCCATCTACGAGCAGTACTTC. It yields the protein CASRKQGPPIYEQYF.

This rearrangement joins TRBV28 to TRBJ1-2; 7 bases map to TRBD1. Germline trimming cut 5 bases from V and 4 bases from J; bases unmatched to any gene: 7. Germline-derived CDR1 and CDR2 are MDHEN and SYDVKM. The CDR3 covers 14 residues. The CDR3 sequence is CASSTWDRPYGYTF. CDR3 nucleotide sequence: TGTGCCAGCAGTACTTGGGACAGACCCTATGGCTACACCTTC.

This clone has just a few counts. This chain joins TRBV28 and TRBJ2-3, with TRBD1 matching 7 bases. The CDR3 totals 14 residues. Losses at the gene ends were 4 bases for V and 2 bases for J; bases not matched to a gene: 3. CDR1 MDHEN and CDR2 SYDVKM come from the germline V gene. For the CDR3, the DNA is TGTGCCAGCAGTTCCGGACAGGTCACAGATACGCAGTATTTT. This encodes CASSSGQVTDTQYF. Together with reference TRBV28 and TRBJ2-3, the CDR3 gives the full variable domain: DVKVTQSSRYLVKRTGEKVFLECVQDMDHENMFWYRQDPGLGLRLIYFSYDVKMKEKGDIPEGYSVSREKKERFSLILESASTNQTSMYLCASSSGQVTDTQYFGPGTRLTVL.